The entry that follows covers one T cell receptor beta chain sequence. Its antigen is unknown. Researchers built TCR beta libraries using quantitative 5'-RACE with molecular barcodes. One entry per CDR3 protein, called by TCRdb with MiXCR from the 5' RACE reads. The data show about 90,000 distinct CDR3 sequences, about 8.1% seen once. Germline V lookup: CDR1 LNHDA, CDR2 SQIVND (reference sequence). This CDR3 contains 15 residues. Trimming removed 5 bases from V and 0 bases from J, with 11 bases in between. This specimen comes from a study of CD8 T cells in ankylosing spondylitis. The study's findings and limits: Earlier studies detected some motif variants in reactive arthritis synovial fluid and blood. Blood of patients with ankylosing spondylitis appeared to be characterized by a TCR beta motif of fewer than 10 highly homologous variants. Disease-linked clones, CD8+, were relatively rare in peripheral blood. Significantly higher representation of disease-linked clones was reported for matched ankylosing spondylitis synovial fluid.

Specimen: blood, either unsorted or a sorted T cell fraction (not recorded which). The sequence was obtained from a male donor with ankylosing spondylitis. V is TRBV19 and J is TRBJ2-1; D uncertain. The CDR3 loop is CASSPDPSSYNEQFF. The CDR3 nucleotides read TGTGCCAGTAGTCCGGACCCTAGCTCCTACAATGAGCAGTTCTTC.